This TCR beta chain comes out of a study of shared clonotypes between healthy human individuals. The naive CD8 population came from CD45RO-negative cells selected for CCR7, without terminally differentiated effector memory CD45RA+ cells. Libraries were prepared by immunoSEQ multiplex PCR; TCRdb keeps only in-frame clonotypes and omits some of them. The top ten clones hold 20% to 30% of a sample with about 750,000 clones, 92% of them seen once. The germline V gene has CDR1 SGHRS and CDR2 YFSETQ. This CDR3 has 17 amino acids. Trimming removed 4 bases at V and 9 bases at J, with 29 bases between. The origin of this receptor is a man aged 25 to 40 in good health. The sequenced material came from naive CD8+ T cells sorted from blood. The V call is TRBV5-1, the J call TRBJ2-7; tentatively, D is TRBD1 or TRBD2 (8 bases each). This CDR3 reads CASSIDRGSGISRGQYF. CDR3 DNA: TGCGCCAGCAGCATAGACAGGGGTAGCGGGATCAGTCGCGGGCAGTACTTC.